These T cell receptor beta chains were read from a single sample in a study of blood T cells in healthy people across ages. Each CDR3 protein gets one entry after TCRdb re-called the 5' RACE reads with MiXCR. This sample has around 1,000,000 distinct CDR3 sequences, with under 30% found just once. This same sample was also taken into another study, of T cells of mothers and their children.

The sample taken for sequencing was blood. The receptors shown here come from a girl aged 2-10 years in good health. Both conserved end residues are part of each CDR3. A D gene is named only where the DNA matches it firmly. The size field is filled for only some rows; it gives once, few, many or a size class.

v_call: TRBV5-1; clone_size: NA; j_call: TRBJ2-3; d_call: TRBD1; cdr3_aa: CASSLDRGPDTQYF; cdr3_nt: TGCGCCAGCAGCTTGGACAGGGGGCCAGATACGCAGTATTTT
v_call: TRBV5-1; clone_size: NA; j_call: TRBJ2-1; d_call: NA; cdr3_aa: CASSLWGEGGNEQFF; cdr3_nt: TGCGCCAGCAGCTTGTGGGGGGAAGGTGGGAATGAGCAGTTCTTC
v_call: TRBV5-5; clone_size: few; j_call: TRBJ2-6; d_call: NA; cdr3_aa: CASSLVVAVDGANVLTF; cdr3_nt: TGTGCCAGCAGCTTGGTCGTTGCGGTAGACGGGGCCAACGTCCTGACTTTC
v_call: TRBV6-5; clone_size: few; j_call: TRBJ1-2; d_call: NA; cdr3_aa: CASMGPAGYGYTF; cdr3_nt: TGTGCCAGCATGGGTCCCGCGGGGTATGGCTACACCTTC
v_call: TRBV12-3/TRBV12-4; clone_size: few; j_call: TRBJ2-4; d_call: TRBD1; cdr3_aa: CASSADRDGDIQYF; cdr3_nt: TGTGCCAGCAGTGCCGACAGGGACGGGGACATTCAGTACTTC
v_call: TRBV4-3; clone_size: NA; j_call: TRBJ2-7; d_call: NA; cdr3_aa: CASSHQTGVYEQYF; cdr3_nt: TGCGCCAGCAGCCACCAGACGGGGGTCTACGAGCAGTACTTC
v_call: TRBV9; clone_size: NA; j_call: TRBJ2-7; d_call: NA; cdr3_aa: CASSVDAGSYEQYF; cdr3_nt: TGTGCCAGCAGCGTAGACGCGGGATCCTACGAGCAGTACTTC
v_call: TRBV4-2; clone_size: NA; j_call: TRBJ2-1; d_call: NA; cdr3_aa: CASSQDYVFSSYNEQFF; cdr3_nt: TGTGCCAGCAGCCAAGATTACGTATTCTCCTCCTACAATGAGCAGTTCTTC
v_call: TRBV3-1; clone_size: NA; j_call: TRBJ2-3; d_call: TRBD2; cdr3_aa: CASSAGLTITDTQYF; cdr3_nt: TGTGCCAGCAGCGCGGGACTAACCATCACAGATACGCAGTATTTT
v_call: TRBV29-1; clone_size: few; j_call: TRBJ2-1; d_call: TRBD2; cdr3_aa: CSVEPGRDEQFF; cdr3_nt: TGCAGCGTTGAACCTGGGAGGGATGAGCAGTTCTTC
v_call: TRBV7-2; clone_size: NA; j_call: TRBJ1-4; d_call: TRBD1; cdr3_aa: CASSLNGPTTGEKLFF; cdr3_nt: TGTGCCAGCAGCTTAAACGGACCCACGACAGGGGAAAAACTGTTTTTT
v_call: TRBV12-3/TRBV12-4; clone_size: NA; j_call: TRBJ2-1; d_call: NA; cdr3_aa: CASSFRPIAVSSYNEQSF; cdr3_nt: TGTGCCAGCAGTTTTCGTCCTATAGCGGTGAGCTCCTACAATGAGCAGTCCTTC
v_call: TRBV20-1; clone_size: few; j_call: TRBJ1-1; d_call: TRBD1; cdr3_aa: CSARGGQMNTEAFF; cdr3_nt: TGCAGTGCTAGAGGGGGACAGATGAACACTGAAGCTTTCTTT
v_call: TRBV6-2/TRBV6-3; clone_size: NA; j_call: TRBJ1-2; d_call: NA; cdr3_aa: CASNLMGGYTF; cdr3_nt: TGTGCCAGCAACCTCATGGGAGGCTACACCTTC
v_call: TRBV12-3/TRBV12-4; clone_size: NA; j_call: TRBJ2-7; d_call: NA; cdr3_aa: CASKVGVMGEQYF; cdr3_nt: TGTGCCAGCAAAGTAGGGGTGATGGGTGAGCAGTACTTC
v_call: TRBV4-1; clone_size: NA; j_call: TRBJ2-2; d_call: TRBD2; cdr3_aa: CASSRILAGNTGELFF; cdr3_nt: TGCGCCAGCAGCCGCATACTAGCGGGGAACACCGGGGAGCTGTTTTTT
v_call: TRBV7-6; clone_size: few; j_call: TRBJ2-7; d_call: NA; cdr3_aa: CASTPLSGPYEQYF; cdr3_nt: TGTGCCAGCACCCCGCTATCGGGGCCCTACGAGCAGTACTTC
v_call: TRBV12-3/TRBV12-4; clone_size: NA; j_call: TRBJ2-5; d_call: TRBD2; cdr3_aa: CASSIGTSGGRETQYF; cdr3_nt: TGTGCCAGCAGTATTGGGACTAGCGGGGGCAGGGAGACCCAGTACTTC
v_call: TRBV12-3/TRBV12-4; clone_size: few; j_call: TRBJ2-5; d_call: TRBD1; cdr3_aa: CASNARQGREFF; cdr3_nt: TGTGCCAGCAACGCCCGACAGGGAAGGGAATTCTTC